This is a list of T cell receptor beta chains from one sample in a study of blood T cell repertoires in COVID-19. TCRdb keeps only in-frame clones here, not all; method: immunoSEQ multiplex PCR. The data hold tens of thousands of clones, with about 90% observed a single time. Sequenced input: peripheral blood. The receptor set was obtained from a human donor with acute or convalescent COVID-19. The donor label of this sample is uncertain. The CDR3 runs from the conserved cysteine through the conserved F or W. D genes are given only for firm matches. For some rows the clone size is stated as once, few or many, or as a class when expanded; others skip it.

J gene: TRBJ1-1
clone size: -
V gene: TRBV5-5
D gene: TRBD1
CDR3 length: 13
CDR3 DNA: TGTGCCAGCAGCGGAACAGGGGGCACTGAAGCTTTCTTT
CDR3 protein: CASSGTGGTEAFF

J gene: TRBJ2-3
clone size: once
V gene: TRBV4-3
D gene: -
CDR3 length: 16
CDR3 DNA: TGCGCCAGCAGCCAAGATGGGGCCAGGGGCACAGATACGCAGTATTTT
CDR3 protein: CASSQDGARGTDTQYF

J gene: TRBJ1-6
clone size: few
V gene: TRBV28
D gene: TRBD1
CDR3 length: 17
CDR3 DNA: TGTGCCAGCAGTTCCTACGACAGGGACTCCTATAATTCACCCCTCCACTTT
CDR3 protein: CASSSYDRDSYNSPLHF

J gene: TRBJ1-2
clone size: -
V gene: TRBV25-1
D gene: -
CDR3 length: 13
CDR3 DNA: TGTGCCAGCCAGATGACAGGACACTATGGCTACACCTTC
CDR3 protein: CASQMTGHYGYTF

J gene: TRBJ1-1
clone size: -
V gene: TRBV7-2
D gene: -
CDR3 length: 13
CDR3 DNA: TGTGCCAGCAGCTTATCATTGAACACTGAAGCTTTCTTT
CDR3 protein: CASSLSLNTEAFF

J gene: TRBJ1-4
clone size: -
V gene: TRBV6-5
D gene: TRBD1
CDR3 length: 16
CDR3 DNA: TGTGCCAGCAGTTACACATGGACAGGGGGCTATGAAAAACTGTTTTTT
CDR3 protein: CASSYTWTGGYEKLFF

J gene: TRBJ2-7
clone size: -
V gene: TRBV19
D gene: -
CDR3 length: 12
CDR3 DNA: TGTGCCAGTAATATTGTGGGCACAGGTGAGTACTTC
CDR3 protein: CASNIVGTGEYF

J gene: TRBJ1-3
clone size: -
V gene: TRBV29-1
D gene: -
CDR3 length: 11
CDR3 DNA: TGCAGCGTTACTACTGGAAACACCATATATTTT
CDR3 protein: CSVTTGNTIYF

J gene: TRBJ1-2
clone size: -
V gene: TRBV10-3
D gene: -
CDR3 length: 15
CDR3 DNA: TGTGCCATCAGTGAGCGGGATCTCGCTAACTATGGCTACACCTTC
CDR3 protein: CAISERDLANYGYTF

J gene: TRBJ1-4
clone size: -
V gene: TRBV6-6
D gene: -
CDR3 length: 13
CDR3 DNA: TGTGCCAGCAATGGGGGGAGGGAGGGAAAACTGTTTTTT
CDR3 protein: CASNGGREGKLFF

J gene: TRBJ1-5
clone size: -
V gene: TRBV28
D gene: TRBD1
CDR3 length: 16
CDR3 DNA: TGTGCCAGCAACCCACCGGGACAGGGTTACAATCAGCCCCAGCATTTT
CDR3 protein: CASNPPGQGYNQPQHF

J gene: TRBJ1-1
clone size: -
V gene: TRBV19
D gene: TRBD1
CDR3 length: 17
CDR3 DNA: TGTGCCAGTAGTATCTTTCCGGGACAGGGGTCGAACACTGAAGCTTTCTTT
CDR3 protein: CASSIFPGQGSNTEAFF

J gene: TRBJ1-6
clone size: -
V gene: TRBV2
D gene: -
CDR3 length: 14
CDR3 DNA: TGTGCCAGCATCGACAGCGAATATAATTCACCCCTCCACTTT
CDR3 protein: CASIDSEYNSPLHF

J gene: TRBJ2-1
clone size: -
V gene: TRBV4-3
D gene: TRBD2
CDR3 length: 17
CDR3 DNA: TGCGCCAGCAGCCAAGAAGGGGGCGGGGGGGCCTACAATGAGCAGTTCTTC
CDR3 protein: CASSQEGGGGAYNEQFF

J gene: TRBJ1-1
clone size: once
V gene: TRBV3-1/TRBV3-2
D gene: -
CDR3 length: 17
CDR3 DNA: TGTGCCAGCAGCCAAGATCGCCTGAGGAGCGGGAACACTGAAGCTTTCTTT
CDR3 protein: CASSQDRLRSGNTEAFF

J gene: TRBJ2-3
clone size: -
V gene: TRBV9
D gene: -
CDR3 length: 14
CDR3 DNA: TGTGCCAGCAGCGTAGGAGGGTCAGCAGATACGCAGTATTTT
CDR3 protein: CASSVGGSADTQYF

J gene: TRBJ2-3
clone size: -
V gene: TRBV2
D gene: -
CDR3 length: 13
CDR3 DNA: TGTGCCAGCAGGGCCTCTAGCACAGATACGCAGTATTTT
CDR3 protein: CASRASSTDTQYF

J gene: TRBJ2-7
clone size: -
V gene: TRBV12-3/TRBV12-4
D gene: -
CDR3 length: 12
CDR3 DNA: TGTGCCTCTCGACGGAGCTCCTACGAGCAGTACTTC
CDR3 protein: CASRRSSYEQYF

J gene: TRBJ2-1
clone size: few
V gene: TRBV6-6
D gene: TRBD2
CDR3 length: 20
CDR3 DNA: TGTGCCAGCAGCTACAGACCGGGACTAGCGGGCCGGAGCTCCTACAATGAGCAGTTCTTC
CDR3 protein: CASSYRPGLAGRSSYNEQFF

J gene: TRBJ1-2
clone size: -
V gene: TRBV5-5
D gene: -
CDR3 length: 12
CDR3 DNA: TGTGCCAGCAGCTTACAGGGTTATGGCTACACCTTC
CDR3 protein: CASSLQGYGYTF

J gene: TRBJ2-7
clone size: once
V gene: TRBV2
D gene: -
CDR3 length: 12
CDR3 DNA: TGTGCCAGCAGTGTTCAGGGGTTCGAGCAGTACTTC
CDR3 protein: CASSVQGFEQYF

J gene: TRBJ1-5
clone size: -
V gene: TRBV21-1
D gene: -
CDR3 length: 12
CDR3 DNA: TGTGCCAGCAGCAATTATTATCAGCCCCAGCATTTT
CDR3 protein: CASSNYYQPQHF

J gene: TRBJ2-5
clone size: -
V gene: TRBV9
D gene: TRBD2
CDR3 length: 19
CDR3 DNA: TGTGCCAGCAGCGCCAAATACAGTTCCGGGACTAGCGGGGCGCAGACCCAGTACTTC
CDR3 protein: CASSAKYSSGTSGAQTQYF

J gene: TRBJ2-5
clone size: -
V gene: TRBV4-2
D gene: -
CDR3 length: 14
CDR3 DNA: TGTGCCAGCAGCCAAGAGACAGTTCAAGAGACCCAGTACTTC
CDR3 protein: CASSQETVQETQYF

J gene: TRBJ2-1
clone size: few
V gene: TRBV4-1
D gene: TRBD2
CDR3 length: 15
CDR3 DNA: TGCGCCAGCAGCCCTAGCGGGGGGACCTACAATGAGCAGTTCTTC
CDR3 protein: CASSPSGGTYNEQFF

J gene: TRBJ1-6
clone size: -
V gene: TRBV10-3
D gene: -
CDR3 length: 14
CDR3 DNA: TGTGCCATCAGTGAGAGCCCGGGGGGTTCACCCCTCCACTTT
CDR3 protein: CAISESPGGSPLHF

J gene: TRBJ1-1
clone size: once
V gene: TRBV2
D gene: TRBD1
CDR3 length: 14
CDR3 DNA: TGTGCCAGCACCTGGACAGGGTCGAACACTGAAGCTTTCTTT
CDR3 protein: CASTWTGSNTEAFF

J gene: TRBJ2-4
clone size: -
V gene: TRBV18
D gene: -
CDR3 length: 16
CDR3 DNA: TGTGCCAGCTCACCCTTGGAGACTCTAGCCAAAAACATTCAGTACTTC
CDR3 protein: CASSPLETLAKNIQYF

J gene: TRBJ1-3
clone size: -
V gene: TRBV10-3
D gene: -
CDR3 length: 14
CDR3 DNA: TGTGCCATCAGTTTACACGAGGTTGGAAACACCATATATTTT
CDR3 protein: CAISLHEVGNTIYF

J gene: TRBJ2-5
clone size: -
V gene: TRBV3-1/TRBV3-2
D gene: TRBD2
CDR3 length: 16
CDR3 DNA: TGTGCCAGCAGCCCTCGTCCGCTCGGGGGGGCTGAGACCCAGTACTTC
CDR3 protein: CASSPRPLGGAETQYF

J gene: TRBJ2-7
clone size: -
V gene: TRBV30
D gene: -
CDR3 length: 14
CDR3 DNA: TGTGCCTGGAGTAGGAGGACGGAGGGCAACGAGCAGTACTTC
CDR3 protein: CAWSRRTEGNEQYF

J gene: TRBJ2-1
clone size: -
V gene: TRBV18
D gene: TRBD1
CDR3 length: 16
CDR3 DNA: TGTGCCAGCTCACCACAGCGGGACAGGGGGATCAATGAGCAGTTCTTC
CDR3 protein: CASSPQRDRGINEQFF

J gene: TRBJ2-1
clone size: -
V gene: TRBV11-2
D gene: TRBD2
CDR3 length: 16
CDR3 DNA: TGTGCCAGCAGCTTAGGACTAGCGGTATCCTACAATGAGCAGTTCTTC
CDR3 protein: CASSLGLAVSYNEQFF

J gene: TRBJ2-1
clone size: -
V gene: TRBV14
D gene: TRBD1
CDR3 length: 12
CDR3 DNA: TGTGCCAGCAGCTCACAGGGGTATGAGCAGTTCTTC
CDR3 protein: CASSSQGYEQFF

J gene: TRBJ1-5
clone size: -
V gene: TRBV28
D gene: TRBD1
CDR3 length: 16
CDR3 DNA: TGTGCCAGCAGTACCAGGGGGGACGGGAGCAATCAGCCCCAGCATTTT
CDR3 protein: CASSTRGDGSNQPQHF

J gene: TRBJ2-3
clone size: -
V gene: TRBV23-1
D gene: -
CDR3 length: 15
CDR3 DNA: TGCGCCAGCAGTCAATCCCGGGGGAAGATAGATACGCAGTATTTT
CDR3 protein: CASSQSRGKIDTQYF

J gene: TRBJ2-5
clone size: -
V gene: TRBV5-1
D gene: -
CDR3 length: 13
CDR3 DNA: TGCGCCAGCAGCGGAGACTATCAAGAGACCCAGTACTTC
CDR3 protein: CASSGDYQETQYF

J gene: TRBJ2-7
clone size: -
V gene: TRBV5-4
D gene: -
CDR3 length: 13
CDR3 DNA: TGTGCCAGCAGCACCCCGGGGAAGCCCGAGCAGTACTTC
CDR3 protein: CASSTPGKPEQYF

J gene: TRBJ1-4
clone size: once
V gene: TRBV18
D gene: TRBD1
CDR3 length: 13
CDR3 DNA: TGTGCCAGCTCACCGAGGACAGGTGAAAAACTGTTTTTT
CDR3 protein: CASSPRTGEKLFF

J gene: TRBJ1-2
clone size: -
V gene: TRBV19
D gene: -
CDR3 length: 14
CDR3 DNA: TGTGCCAGTAGTACGAGTTCCACAGGGTATGGCTACACCTTC
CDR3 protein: CASSTSSTGYGYTF

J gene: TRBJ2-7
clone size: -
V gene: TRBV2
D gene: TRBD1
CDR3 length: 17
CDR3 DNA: TGTGCCAGCAGTTTGGACAGGGTATCGTTGAGCTCCTACGAGCAGTACTTC
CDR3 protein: CASSLDRVSLSSYEQYF

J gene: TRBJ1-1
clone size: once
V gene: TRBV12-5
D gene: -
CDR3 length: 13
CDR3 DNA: TGTGCTAGTGGTTTCCAGGTGAACACTGAAGCTTTCTTT
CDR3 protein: CASGFQVNTEAFF

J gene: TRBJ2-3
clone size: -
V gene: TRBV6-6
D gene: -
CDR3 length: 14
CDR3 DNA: TGTGCCAGCAGTTCTGGAGTGATAGCGGATACGCAGTATTTT
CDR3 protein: CASSSGVIADTQYF

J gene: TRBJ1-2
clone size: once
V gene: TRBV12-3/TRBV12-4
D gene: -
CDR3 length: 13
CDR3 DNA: TGTGCCAGCGGAACCACCACTAGCTATGGCTACACCTTC
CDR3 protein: CASGTTTSYGYTF

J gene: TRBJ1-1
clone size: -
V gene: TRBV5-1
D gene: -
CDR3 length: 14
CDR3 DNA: TGCGCCAGCAGCTTGATGGCGGATGACACTGAAGCTTTCTTT
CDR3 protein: CASSLMADDTEAFF

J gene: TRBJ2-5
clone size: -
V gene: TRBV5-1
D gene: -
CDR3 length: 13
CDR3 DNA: TGCGCCAGCAGCTTGGAGGGAGCAGAGACCCAGTACTTC
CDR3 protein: CASSLEGAETQYF

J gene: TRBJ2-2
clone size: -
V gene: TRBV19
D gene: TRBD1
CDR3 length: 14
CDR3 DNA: TGTGCCAGCGGGGACAGGGGGCATATCGGGGAGCTGTTTTTT
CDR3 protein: CASGDRGHIGELFF

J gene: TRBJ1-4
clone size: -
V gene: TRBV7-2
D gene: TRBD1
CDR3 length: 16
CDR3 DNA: TGTGCCAGCAGCTCAAACCAGGGGGCAACTAATGAAAAACTGTTTTTT
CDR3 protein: CASSSNQGATNEKLFF

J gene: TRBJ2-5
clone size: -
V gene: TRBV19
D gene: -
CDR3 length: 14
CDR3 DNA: TGTGCCAGCGGGGTATCGGGGGGCAAAGAGACCCAGTACTTC
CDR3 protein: CASGVSGGKETQYF

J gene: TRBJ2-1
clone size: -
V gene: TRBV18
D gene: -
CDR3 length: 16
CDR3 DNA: TGTGCCAGCTCCTGGGCCGGGGACTCCTTATTTGGGGAGCAGTTCTTC
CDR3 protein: CASSWAGDSLFGEQFF

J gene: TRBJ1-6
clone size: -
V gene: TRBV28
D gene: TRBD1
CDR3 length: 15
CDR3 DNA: TGTGCCAGCAGCTTAGGGGACAGGGTTAGTTCACCCCTCCACTTT
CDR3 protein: CASSLGDRVSSPLHF

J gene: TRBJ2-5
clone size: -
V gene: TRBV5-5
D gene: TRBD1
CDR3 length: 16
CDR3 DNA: TGTGCCAGCAGCTTGCGGGGACAGGGGGTAAGGGAGACCCAGTACTTC
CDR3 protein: CASSLRGQGVRETQYF

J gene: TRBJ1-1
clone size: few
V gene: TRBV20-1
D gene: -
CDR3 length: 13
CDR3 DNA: TGCAGTGCTAGTCGCCAACGCGACACTGAAGCTTTCTTT
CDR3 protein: CSASRQRDTEAFF

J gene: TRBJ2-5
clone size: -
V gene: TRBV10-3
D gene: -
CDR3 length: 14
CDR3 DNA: TGTGCCACCGAGGGCAGGGAGGATTCAGAGACCCAGTACTTC
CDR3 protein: CATEGREDSETQYF

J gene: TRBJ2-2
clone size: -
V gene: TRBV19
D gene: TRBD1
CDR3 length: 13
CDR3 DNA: TGTGCCAGTCTCGGGACAGGCATCGGGGAGCTGTTTTTT
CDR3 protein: CASLGTGIGELFF